This T cell receptor beta chain was retrieved from a study of OX40 agonist ivuxolimab in advanced cancers. For the study at large: Each patient was given ivuxolimab into a vein every 2 weeks, at 0.01 to 10 mg/kg. People in dose escalation had one of these cancers: hepatocellular carcinoma, melanoma, renal cell or head and neck cancer.

This clone was seen only once. This CDR3 is 14 amino acids long. Germline CDR1 and CDR2: SGHAT and FQDESV (reference sequence). Trimming stripped 4 bases from V and 0 bases from J, with 7 bases between. Produced via immunoSEQ multiplex PCR; TCRdb's table is partial and in-frame only. Counted here are around 35,000 clones, around 85% occurring once; the ten biggest clones make up just under 40%. Peripheral blood came from all dose cohorts at three timepoints. This clonotype was obtained from an adult with an advanced solid tumor such as melanoma, head and neck, liver or kidney cancer. Sequenced material: CD4+ or CD8+ T cells sorted from blood, taken in a trial of the OX40 agonist ivuxolimab. The chain joins TRBV11-1 to TRBJ1-3, with unresolved D. DNA for the CDR3: TGTGCCAGCAGCTATCAGTCCTCTGGAAACACCATATATTTT. Translation gives CASSYQSSGNTIYF.